This T cell receptor (beta chain) came from a study of T cell responses to AZD1222 COVID-19 vaccine. Study-wide points: Donor demographics were predominantly white British with a female majority; clonal diversity may be underestimated. The reported proportion of spike-specific TCRs targeting unmutated variant regions was nearly half. Spike-spanning, vaccine-associated CD4 TCRs were dominant at 160-218 and 743-854.

This table comes from immunoSEQ multiplex PCR, and its TCRdb copy is limited to in-frame clones, with some not included. In the table there are approximately 300,000 clones, 90% to 95% of which are singletons. A remark on this clone: The antigen remains unidentified.

Pooled in the analysis were second doses at about 4 or about 12 weeks. This sample comprised peripheral blood, obtained 28 days after the second AZD1222 dose. This sequence originates from an adult who received the AZD1222 COVID-19 vaccine.

CDR3 sequence reads: CASNFGTAVTSGSPLHF. CDR3 coding DNA: TGTGCCAGCAACTTCGGGACAGCCGTTACTAGTGGTTCACCCCTCCACTTT. J is TRBJ1-6 and V is TRBV27; TRBD1 matches 7 bases. CDR3 size: 17 residues. Trimming took 7 bases from V and 9 from J; bases not matched to a gene: 18. CDR1 MNHEY and CDR2 SMNVEV come from the germline V gene (reference sequence).